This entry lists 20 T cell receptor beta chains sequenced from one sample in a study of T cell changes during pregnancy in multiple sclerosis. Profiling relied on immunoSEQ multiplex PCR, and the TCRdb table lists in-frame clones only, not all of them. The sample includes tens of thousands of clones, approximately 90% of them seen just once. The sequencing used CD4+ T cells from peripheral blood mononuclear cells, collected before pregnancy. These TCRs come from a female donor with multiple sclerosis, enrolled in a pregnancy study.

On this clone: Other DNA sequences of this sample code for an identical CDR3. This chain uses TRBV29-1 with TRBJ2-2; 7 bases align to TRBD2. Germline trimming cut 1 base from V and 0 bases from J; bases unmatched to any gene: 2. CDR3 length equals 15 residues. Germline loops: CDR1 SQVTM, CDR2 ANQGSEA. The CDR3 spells CSVEASGPNTGELFF. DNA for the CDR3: TGCAGCGTTGAAGCTAGCGGACCGAACACCGGGGAGCTGTTTTTT.

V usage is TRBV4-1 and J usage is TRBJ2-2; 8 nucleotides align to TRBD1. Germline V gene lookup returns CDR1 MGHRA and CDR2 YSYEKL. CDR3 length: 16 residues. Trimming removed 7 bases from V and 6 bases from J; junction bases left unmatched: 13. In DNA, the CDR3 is TGCGCCAGCACCCCGGACAGGGTGATTATTTCCGGGGAGCTGTTTTTT. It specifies CASTPDRVIISGELFF.

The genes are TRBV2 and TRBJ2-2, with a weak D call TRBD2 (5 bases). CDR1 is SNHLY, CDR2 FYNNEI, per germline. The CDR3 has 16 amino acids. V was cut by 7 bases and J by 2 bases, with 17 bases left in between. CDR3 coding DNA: TGTGCCAGCACCCCCCTGAGGGCGGAAAACACCGGGGAGCTGTTTTTT. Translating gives CASTPLRAENTGELFF.

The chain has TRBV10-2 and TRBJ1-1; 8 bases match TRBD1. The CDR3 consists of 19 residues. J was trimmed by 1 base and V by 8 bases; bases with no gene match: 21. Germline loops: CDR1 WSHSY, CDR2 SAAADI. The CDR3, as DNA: TGCGCCAGCCGAAGGACAGGGCGGGGTCCCGAGGGCCCGAACACTGAAGCTTTCTTT. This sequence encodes CASRRTGRGPEGPNTEAFF.

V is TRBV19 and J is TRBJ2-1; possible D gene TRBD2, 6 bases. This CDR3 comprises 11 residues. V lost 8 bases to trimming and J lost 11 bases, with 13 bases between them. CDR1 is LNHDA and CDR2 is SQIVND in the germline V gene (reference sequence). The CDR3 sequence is CASAGWEKQFF. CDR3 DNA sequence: TGTGCCAGTGCGGGGTGGGAGAAGCAGTTCTTC.

The CDR3 bases are TGTGCCAGCAGCGGACTGCGGGATACCTACGAGCAGTACTTC. This gives the protein CASSGLRDTYEQYF. The chain has TRBV11-2 and TRBJ2-7, with D maybe TRBD2 (6 bases). V lost 5 bases and J lost 2, with 13 bases in between. The CDR3 has 14 amino acids. The germline gives CDR1 SGHAT, CDR2 FQNNGV.

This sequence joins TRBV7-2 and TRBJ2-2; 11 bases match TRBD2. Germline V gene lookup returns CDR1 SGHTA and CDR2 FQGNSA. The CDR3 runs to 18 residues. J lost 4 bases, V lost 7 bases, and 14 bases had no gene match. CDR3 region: CASTPDLAGGPFTGELFF. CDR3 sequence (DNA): TGTGCCAGCACCCCCGACCTAGCGGGAGGACCCTTCACCGGGGAGCTGTTTTTT.

CDR3 in DNA: TGCGCCAGCAGTCAGCCCAGACTAGCGGGAGTCCGGGGGGAGACCCAGTACTTC. Translated, it gives CASSQPRLAGVRGETQYF. This chain connects TRBV23-1 to TRBJ2-5, with TRBD2 matching over 12 bases. TRBV23-1 is noted as an ORF with a role that remains uncertain. V shed 3 bases and J 5 bases; nucleotides not matched to a gene: 13. The CDR3 length is 18 residues.

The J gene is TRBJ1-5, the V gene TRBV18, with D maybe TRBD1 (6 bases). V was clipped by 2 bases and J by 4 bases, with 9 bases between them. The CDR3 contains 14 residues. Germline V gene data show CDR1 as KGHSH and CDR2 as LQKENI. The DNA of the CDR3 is TGTGCCAGCTCACCAACACAGGGTAATCAGCCCCAGCATTTT. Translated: CASSPTQGNQPQHF.

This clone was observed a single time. CDR3 coding DNA: TGTGCCAGCAGCTTAGTAACGGGGGTTGAAGCTTTCTTT. This encodes CASSLVTGVEAFF. The genes are TRBV7-9 and TRBJ1-1; D perhaps matches TRBD1 (5 bases). The CDR3 is made up of 13 amino acids. Trimming pared 1 base from V and 7 bases from J, leaving 10 bases between. Germline V gives CDR1 SEHNR, CDR2 FQNEAQ (reference sequence).

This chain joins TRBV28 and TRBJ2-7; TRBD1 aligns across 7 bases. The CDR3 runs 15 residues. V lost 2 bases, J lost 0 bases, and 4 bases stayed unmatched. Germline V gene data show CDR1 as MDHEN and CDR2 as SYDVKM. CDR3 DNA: TGTGCCAGCAGTTTAACAGGGGCCTTCTCCTACGAGCAGTACTTC. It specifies CASSLTGAFSYEQYF.

This chain's CDR3 is CASSYGPGGTFGYTF. CDR3 in DNA: TGTGCCAGCAGTTACGGGCCTGGGGGCACATTTGGCTACACCTTC. V gene TRBV6-6 combines with J gene TRBJ1-2, with D tentatively TRBD1 (6 bases). The CDR3 extends over 15 amino acids. V shed 2 bases and J shed 7 bases, with 17 bases lying between them. Germline V gives CDR1 MNHNY, CDR2 SVGAGI (reference sequence).

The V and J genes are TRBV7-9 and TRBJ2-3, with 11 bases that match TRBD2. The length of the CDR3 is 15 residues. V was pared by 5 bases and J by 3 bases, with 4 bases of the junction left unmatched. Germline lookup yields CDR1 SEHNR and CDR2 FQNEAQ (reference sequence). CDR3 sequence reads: CASSTSGRLTDTQYF. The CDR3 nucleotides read TGTGCCAGCAGCACTAGCGGGAGATTAACAGATACGCAGTATTTT.

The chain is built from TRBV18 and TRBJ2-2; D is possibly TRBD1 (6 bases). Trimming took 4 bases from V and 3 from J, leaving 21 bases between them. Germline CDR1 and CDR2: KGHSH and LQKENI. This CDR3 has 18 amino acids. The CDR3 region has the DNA TGTGCCAGCTCACTCTTAGGACAGCCCCAAGGGGACACCGGGGAGCTGTTTTTT. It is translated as CASSLLGQPQGDTGELFF.

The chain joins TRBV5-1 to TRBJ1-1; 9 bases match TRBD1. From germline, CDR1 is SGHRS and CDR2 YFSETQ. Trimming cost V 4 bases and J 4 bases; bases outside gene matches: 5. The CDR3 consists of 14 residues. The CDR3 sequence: CASSPRQGVTEAFF. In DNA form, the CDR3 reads TGCGCCAGCAGCCCAAGACAGGGGGTCACTGAAGCTTTCTTT.

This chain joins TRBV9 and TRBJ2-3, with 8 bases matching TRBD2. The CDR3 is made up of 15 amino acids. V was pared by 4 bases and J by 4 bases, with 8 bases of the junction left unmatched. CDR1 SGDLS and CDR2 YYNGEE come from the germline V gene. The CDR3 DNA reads TGTGCCAGCAGCCCAAGCGGCGGGAGGCCAGATACGCAGTATTTT. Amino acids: CASSPSGGRPDTQYF.

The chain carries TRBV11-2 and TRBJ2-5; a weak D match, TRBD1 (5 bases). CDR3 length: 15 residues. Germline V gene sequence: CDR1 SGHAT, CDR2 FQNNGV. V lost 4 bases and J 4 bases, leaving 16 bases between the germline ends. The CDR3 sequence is CASSSGHLKGETQYF. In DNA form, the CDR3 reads TGTGCCAGCAGCTCCGGACACCTTAAGGGAGAGACCCAGTACTTC.

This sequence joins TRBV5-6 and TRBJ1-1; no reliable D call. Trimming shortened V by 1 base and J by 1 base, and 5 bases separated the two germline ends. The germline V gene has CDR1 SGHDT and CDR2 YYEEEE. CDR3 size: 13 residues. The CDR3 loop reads CASSLRRNTEAFF. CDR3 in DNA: TGTGCCAGCAGCTTGCGTAGGAACACTGAAGCTTTCTTT.

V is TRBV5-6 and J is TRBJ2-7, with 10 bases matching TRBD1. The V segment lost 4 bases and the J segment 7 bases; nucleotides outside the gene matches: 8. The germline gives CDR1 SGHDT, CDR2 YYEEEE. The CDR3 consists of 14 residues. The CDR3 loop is CASSTGTGVWEQYF. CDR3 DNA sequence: TGTGCCAGCAGCACCGGGACAGGGGTCTGGGAGCAGTACTTC.

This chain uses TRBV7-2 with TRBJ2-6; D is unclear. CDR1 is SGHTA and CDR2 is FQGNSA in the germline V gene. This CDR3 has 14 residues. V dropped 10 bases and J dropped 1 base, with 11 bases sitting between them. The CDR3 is CATNPGSGANVLTF. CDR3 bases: TGTGCCACCAACCCCGGGTCTGGGGCCAACGTCCTGACTTTC.